These 31 T cell receptor beta chains share one sample of origin, sequenced in a study of blood T cell repertoires in COVID-19. Measured with immunoSEQ multiplex PCR; TCRdb has only the in-frame clones, and not every one. The table records under 150,000 clones, around 88% of them present only once. The sample comprised peripheral blood. The receptors were sampled from a man over 45 with active or convalescent COVID-19.

The chain employs TRBV10-1 and TRBJ2-5; 9 bases fit TRBD1. There are 16 residues in the CDR3. Germline CDR1 is WNHNN and CDR2 is SYGVQD (reference sequence). V shed 1 base, J shed 1 base, and the junction held 4 bases outside the gene matches. CDR3 residues: CASSEFTGGSQETQYF. CDR3 nucleotide sequence: TGCGCCAGCAGTGAGTTCACAGGGGGCTCCCAAGAGACCCAGTACTTC.

The chain has TRBV5-6 and TRBJ1-4; D unclear. The CDR3 consists of 14 residues. The germline V gene encodes CDR1 SGHDT and CDR2 YYEEEE. Trimming removed 0 bases from V and 4 bases from J, with 7 bases in between. CDR3 in DNA: TGTGCCAGCAGCTTGGGGCAGGTTAATGAAAAACTGTTTTTT. Its translation: CASSLGQVNEKLFF.

This clone was observed at least ten times. The J gene is TRBJ1-3, the V gene TRBV12-3 or TRBV12-4, with D maybe TRBD1 (6 bases). CDR3 length: 13 amino acids. V was pared by 4 bases and J by 2 bases, with 6 bases between. The CDR3 sequence is CASSSGAGNTIYF. The CDR3 coding sequence is TGTGCCAGCAGTTCAGGGGCTGGAAACACCATATATTTT.

This chain connects TRBV4-2 to TRBJ2-3; the match to TRBD2 covers 8 bases. Germline V gene lookup returns CDR1 LGHNA and CDR2 YNFKEQ. The trim removed 4 bases at V and 4 bases at J, leaving 13 bases unmatched. The CDR3 totals 17 residues. CDR3 loop: CASSPPGRAGDADTQYF. CDR3 DNA: TGTGCCAGCAGCCCCCCCGGGAGGGCGGGAGACGCAGATACGCAGTATTTT.

The J gene is TRBJ2-1, the V gene TRBV2; 7 bases match TRBD1. Germline V CDR1 and CDR2: SNHLY, FYNNEI. V was pared by 2 bases and J by 2 bases, with 3 bases of the junction left unmatched. The CDR3 is made up of 15 amino acids. This CDR3 is CASSEIRGTYNEQFF. DNA of the CDR3: TGTGCCAGCAGTGAAATCAGGGGGACCTACAATGAGCAGTTCTTC.

This clone was seen more than once but under ten times. The chain employs TRBV3-1 (or the pseudogene TRBV3-2) and TRBJ2-7, with 9 bases identical to TRBD2. The CDR3 has 15 residues. Germline trimming cut 3 bases from V and 2 bases from J; bases unmatched to any gene: 5. Germline CDR1 reads LGHDT; CDR2 reads YNNKEL (reference sequence). CDR3 bases: TGTGCCAGCAGCCACGGACTAGCGAACACCTACGAGCAGTACTTC. Translation: CASSHGLANTYEQYF.

Here the CDR3 DNA reads TGTGCCAGTAGTCAGGGTCGGCAGCCCCAGCATTTT. Amino acid sequence: CASSQGRQPQHF. The rearrangement uses TRBV19 and TRBJ1-5; D may be TRBD1 (5 bases). This CDR3 has 12 residues. CDR1 and CDR2 from the germline V gene are LNHDA and SQIVND (reference sequence). V shed 5 bases and J shed 7 bases, with 9 bases lying between them.

The genes are TRBV6-7 and TRBJ1-3, with 7 bases that match TRBD1. TRBV6-7 is an ORF for which the function is uncertain. V dropped 6 bases and J dropped 0; count of bases not matched to a gene: 5. This CDR3 spans 15 amino acids. The CDR3 loop is CASRDGTDSGNTIYF. In nucleotides, the CDR3 is TGTGCCAGCAGAGACGGGACAGACTCTGGAAACACCATATATTTT.

V and J are TRBV19 and TRBJ1-1; D gene unclear. The germline V gene has CDR1 LNHDA and CDR2 SQIVND (reference sequence). This CDR3 spans 16 amino acids. V was trimmed by 5 bases and J by 0 bases, leaving 16 bases between them. The CDR3 sequence: CASSLSWQIMNTEAFF. The CDR3 DNA follows: TGTGCCAGTAGTCTGTCTTGGCAGATCATGAACACTGAAGCTTTCTTT.

The V and J genes are TRBV14 and TRBJ2-1; TRBD1 matches at 7 bases. The CDR3 loop spans 17 amino acids. The V segment lost 4 bases and the J segment 2 bases; nucleotides outside the gene matches: 11. The V gene's germline CDR1 is SGHDN and CDR2 FVKESK. DNA of the CDR3: TGTGCCAGCAGCCGAGCTCCGGGACAGCGAACCTACAATGAGCAGTTCTTC. Its protein is CASSRAPGQRTYNEQFF.

This clone is a singleton in its sample. CDR3 protein: CASKRDSYTGELFF. The CDR3 nucleotides read TGTGCCAGCAAAAGAGACAGCTACACCGGGGAGCTGTTTTTT. This rearrangement joins TRBV6-4 to TRBJ2-2; a weak D match, TRBD1 (5 bases). The CDR3 is made up of 14 amino acids. The germline gives CDR1 MRHNA, CDR2 SNTAGT. The V and J ends lost 7 bases and 3 bases respectively, with 12 bases between them.

This sequence joins TRBV6-5 and TRBJ2-2; D ambiguous. V was trimmed by 4 bases and J by 1 base, leaving 7 bases between them. Germline V lookup: CDR1 MNHEY, CDR2 SVGAGI. The CDR3 runs to 14 residues. Here the CDR3 reads CASSWPGNTGELFF. In DNA, the CDR3 is TGTGCCAGCAGTTGGCCGGGGAACACCGGGGAGCTGTTTTTT.

This rearrangement joins TRBV6-5 to TRBJ1-4, with D tentatively TRBD1 (5 bases). The germline V gene encodes CDR1 MNHEY and CDR2 SVGAGI. This CDR3 is built from 14 residues. Trimming took 7 bases from V and 5 from J, leaving 14 bases between them. CDR3 region: CASTQAPPNEKLFF. The CDR3, as DNA: TGTGCCAGCACACAGGCCCCTCCCAATGAAAAACTGTTTTTT.

The rearrangement uses TRBV4-3 and TRBJ2-3; TRBD1 matches 7 bases. The V and J ends lost 2 bases and 2 bases, in that order; junction bases with no gene match: 7. CDR1 and CDR2 (germline): LGHNA, YSLEER. This CDR3 is 16 amino acids long. The CDR3 sequence: CASSQRGPPTTDTQYF. The CDR3 bases are TGCGCCAGCAGCCAAAGGGGGCCTCCCACCACAGATACGCAGTATTTT.

The V call is TRBV6-2 or TRBV6-3, the J call TRBJ1-2; TRBD1 agrees at 8 bases. CDR1 MNHEY and CDR2 SVGEGT come from the germline V gene. This CDR3 region has 16 residues. V lost 5 bases and J lost 3; bases outside the gene matches: 11. CDR3 sequence: CASSPDRVSNYYGYTF. For the CDR3, the DNA is TGTGCCAGCAGTCCGGACAGGGTCTCTAACTACTATGGCTACACCTTC.

V is TRBV2 and J is TRBJ2-7, with 11 bases fitting TRBD2. This CDR3 contains 17 residues. The germline CDR1 and CDR2 sequences are SNHLY and FYNNEI. The J segment lost 3 bases and the V segment lost 5 bases, leaving 12 bases of the junction unmatched. The CDR3 coding sequence is TGTGCCAGCAGTATTTCTAGCGGGAGGCCGAAAGGCTACGAGCAGTACTTC. Protein: CASSISSGRPKGYEQYF.

The V gene is TRBV9, the J gene TRBJ1-3; the D gene is possibly TRBD1 (5 bases). CDR1 and CDR2 (germline): SGDLS, YYNGEE. CDR3 length: 15 residues. V lost 0 bases to trimming and J lost 2 bases, with 9 bases between them. CDR3 sequence reads: CASSVGQGTGNTIYF. The CDR3 nucleotides are TGTGCCAGCAGCGTAGGTCAGGGAACTGGAAACACCATATATTTT.

This chain links TRBV6-1 with TRBJ2-3, with a weak D call TRBD2 (5 bases). Trimming took off 3 bases at V and 2 bases at J, with 18 bases between the two ends. There are 17 residues in the CDR3. Germline CDR1 and CDR2: MNHNS and SASEGT. The DNA of the CDR3 is TGTGCCAGCAGTGATAGGGTTGGTAGCGCGAACACAGATACGCAGTATTTT. It yields the protein CASSDRVGSANTDTQYF.

The chain carries TRBV20-1 and TRBJ2-1, with 9 nucleotides matching TRBD2. V was clipped by 6 bases and J by 0 bases; unmatched bases: 3. The CDR3 extends over 14 amino acids. Germline V CDR1 and CDR2: DFQATT, SNEGSKA (reference sequence). CDR3 bases: TGCAGTGCCAGTAGCGGGAGCTCCTACAATGAGCAGTTCTTC. It encodes CSASSGSSYNEQFF.

A single count supports this clone. V is TRBV11-2 and J is TRBJ2-7, with 7 bases aligning to TRBD1. This CDR3 has 13 residues. V dropped 6 bases and J dropped 3; count of bases not matched to a gene: 5. Germline V gene sequence: CDR1 SGHAT, CDR2 FQNNGV. The CDR3 protein is CASSPDRVYEQYF. The CDR3, as DNA: TGTGCCAGCAGTCCCGACAGGGTCTACGAGCAGTACTTC.

The chain combines TRBV6-2 or TRBV6-3 with TRBJ2-7; 8 positions match TRBD1. V gave up 5 bases and J gave up 5 bases; unmatched junction bases: 14. The CDR3 spans 16 residues. Germline CDR1 reads MNHEY; CDR2 reads SVGEGT. The CDR3 bases are TGTGCCAGCAGTAAGGGTCGTGACAGGGGAAACGACGAGCAGTACTTC. This encodes CASSKGRDRGNDEQYF.

The chain has TRBV5-5 and TRBJ1-3, with D perhaps TRBD1 (6 bases). V shed 0 bases and J shed 7 bases, with 11 bases lying between them. This CDR3 comprises 14 residues. Germline CDR1 and CDR2: SGHKS and YYEKEE (reference sequence). CDR3 loop: CASSLAGQTNTIYF. In nucleotides, the CDR3 is TGTGCCAGCAGCTTGGCCGGACAGACGAACACCATATATTTT.

The chain links TRBV11-3 to TRBJ2-2; no reliable D call. CDR3 size: 16 residues. CDR1 and CDR2 from the germline V gene are SGHNT and YENEEA. With 5 bases removed from V and 2 bases from J, the gap between germline ends came to 15 bases. The DNA of the CDR3 is TGTGCCAGCAGCGAAACCCAGCAGGATAACACCGGGGAGCTGTTTTTT. Protein: CASSETQQDNTGELFF.

This chain connects TRBV27 to TRBJ1-1, with 8 bases identical to TRBD1. The germline gives CDR1 MNHEY, CDR2 SMNVEV (reference sequence). This CDR3 is built from 17 residues. The ends lost 4 bases at V and 5 bases at J; junction bases unmatched: 15. As DNA, the CDR3 is TGTGCCAGCAGTTCTAGGGCGGACAGGGTATTTAAAACTGAAGCTTTCTTT. Its protein product is CASSSRADRVFKTEAFF.

This clone was counted once. The chain couples TRBV30 to TRBJ1-2, with D possibly being TRBD1 (6 bases). This CDR3 is 15 amino acids long. The V end was cut by 0 bases, the J end by 4 bases, with 15 bases between. The germline CDR1 and CDR2 sequences are GTSNPN and SVGIG (reference sequence). The CDR3 here is CAWSVLGGGPYGYTF. The CDR3 DNA is TGTGCCTGGAGTGTGTTAGGTGGGGGCCCCTATGGCTACACCTTC.

CDR3 amino acids: CAIGGSGTNEKLFF. CDR3 DNA sequence: TGTGCCATCGGGGGGTCTGGTACTAATGAAAAACTGTTTTTT. The genes are TRBV10-3 and TRBJ1-4, with a weak D call TRBD1 (5 bases). Trimming pared 8 bases from V and 2 bases from J, leaving 12 bases between. The CDR3 is made up of 14 amino acids. Germline V gives CDR1 ENHRY, CDR2 SYGVKD.

The V and J genes are TRBV28 and TRBJ2-1; maybe TRBD2 (5 bases). This CDR3 region has 15 residues. CDR1 and CDR2 (germline): MDHEN, SYDVKM. The V end was cut by 4 bases, the J end by 7 bases, with 17 bases between. CDR3 sequence (DNA): TGTGCCAGCAGTTATAGGGCCCGGGGTTGGAATGAGCAGTTCTTC. It specifies CASSYRARGWNEQFF. Together with reference TRBV28 and TRBJ2-1, the CDR3 gives the full variable domain: DVKVTQSSRYLVKRTGEKVFLECVQDMDHENMFWYRQDPGLGLRLIYFSYDVKMKEKGDIPEGYSVSREKKERFSLILESASTNQTSMYLCASSYRARGWNEQFFGPGTRLTVL.

The rearrangement links TRBV28 to TRBJ1-3; D is unresolved. V gave up 6 bases and J gave up 3 bases, with 12 bases separating them. This CDR3 is 14 amino acids long. Germline CDR1 and CDR2: MDHEN and SYDVKM. CDR3 loop: CASSRRRVGNTIYF. Written as DNA, the CDR3 is TGTGCCAGCAGCCGCAGGAGGGTTGGAAACACCATATATTTT.

The genes are TRBV12-2 and TRBJ2-5; the table's D call of TRBD1 was not tested on the DNA. TRBV12-2 is given as a pseudogene. This CDR3 region has 21 residues. The CDR3 nucleotides read TGTGCAAGTACAAACGAGGGAAGGACAGGGACATGTTACGTTCCGGCGGAGACCCAGTACTTC. Its translation is CASTNEGRTGTCYVPAETQYF.

The CDR3 loop reads CASEGQGHTEAFF. CDR3 bases: TGTGCCAGCGAGGGACAGGGGCACACTGAAGCTTTCTTT. This rearrangement joins TRBV19 to TRBJ1-1; 10 bases agree with TRBD1. Germline V CDR1 and CDR2: LNHDA, SQIVND (reference sequence). Losses at the gene ends were 9 bases for V and 3 bases for J; bases not matched to a gene: 4. The CDR3 spans 13 residues.

This rearrangement joins TRBV28 to TRBJ1-2, with 9 nucleotides matching TRBD1. Per the germline V gene, CDR1 is MDHEN and CDR2 is SYDVKM. The CDR3 is made up of 16 amino acids. V shed 5 bases and J 5 bases; nucleotides not matched to a gene: 12. This CDR3 reads CASSLAGDRGRYGYTF. For the CDR3, the DNA is TGTGCCAGCAGTCTCGCCGGAGACAGGGGGAGATATGGCTACACCTTC.